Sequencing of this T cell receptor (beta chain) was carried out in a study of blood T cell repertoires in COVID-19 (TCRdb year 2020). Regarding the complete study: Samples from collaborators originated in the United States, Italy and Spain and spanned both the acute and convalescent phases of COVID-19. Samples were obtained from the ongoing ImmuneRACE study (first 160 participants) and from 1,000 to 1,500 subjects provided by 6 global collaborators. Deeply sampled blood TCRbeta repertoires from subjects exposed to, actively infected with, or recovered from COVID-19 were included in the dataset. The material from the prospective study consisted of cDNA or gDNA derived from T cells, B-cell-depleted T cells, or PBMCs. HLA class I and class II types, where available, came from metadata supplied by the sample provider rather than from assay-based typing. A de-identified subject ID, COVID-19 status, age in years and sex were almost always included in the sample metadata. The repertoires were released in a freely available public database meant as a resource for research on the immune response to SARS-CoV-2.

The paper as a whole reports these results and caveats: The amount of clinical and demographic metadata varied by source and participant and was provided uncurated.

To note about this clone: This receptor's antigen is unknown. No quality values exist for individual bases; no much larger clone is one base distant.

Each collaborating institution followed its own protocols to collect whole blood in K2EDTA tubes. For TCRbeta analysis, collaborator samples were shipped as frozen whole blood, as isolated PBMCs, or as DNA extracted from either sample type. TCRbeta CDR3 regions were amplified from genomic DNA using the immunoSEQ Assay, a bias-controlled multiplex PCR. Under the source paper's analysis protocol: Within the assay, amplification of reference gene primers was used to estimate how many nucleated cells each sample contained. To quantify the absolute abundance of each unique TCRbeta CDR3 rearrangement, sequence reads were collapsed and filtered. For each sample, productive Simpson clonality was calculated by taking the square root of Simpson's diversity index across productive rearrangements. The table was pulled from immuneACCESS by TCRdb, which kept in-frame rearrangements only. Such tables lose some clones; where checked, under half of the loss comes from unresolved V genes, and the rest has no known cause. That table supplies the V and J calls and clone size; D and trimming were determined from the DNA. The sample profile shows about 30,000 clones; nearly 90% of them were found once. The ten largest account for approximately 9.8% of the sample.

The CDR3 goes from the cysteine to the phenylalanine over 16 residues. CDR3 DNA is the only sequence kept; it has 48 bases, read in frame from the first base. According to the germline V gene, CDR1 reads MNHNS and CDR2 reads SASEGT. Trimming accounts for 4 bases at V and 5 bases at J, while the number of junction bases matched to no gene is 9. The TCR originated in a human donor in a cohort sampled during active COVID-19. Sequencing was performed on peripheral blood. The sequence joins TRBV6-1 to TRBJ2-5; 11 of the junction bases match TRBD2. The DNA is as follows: TGTGCCAGCAGTGTGGGGACTAGCGGAGGGGGCGAGACCCAGTACTTC. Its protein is CASSVGTSGGGETQYF.